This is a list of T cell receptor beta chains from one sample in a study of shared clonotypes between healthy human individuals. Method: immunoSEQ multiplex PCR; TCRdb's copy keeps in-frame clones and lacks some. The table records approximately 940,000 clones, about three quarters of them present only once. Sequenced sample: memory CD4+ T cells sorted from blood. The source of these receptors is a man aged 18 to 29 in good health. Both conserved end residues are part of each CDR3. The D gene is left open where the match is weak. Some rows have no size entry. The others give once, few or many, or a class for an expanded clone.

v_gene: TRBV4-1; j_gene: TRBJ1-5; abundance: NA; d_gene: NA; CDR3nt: TGCGCCAGCAGCCATCCTGGGGGGCACGGGGTCAATCAGCCCCAGCATTTT; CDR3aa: CASSHPGGHGVNQPQHF
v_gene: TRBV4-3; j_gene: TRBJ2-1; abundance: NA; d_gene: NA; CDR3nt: TGCGCCAGCAGCCAAGTGGACGGGAACTACAATGAGCAGTTCTTC; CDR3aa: CASSQVDGNYNEQFF
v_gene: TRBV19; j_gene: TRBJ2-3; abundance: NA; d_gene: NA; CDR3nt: TGTGCCAGTAGTATAAACAGGGAGGGTACGCAGTATTTT; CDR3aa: CASSINREGTQYF
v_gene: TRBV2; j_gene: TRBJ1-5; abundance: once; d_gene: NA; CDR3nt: TGTGCCAGCAGTCAGGGGAGCAATCAGCCCCAGCATTTT; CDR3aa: CASSQGSNQPQHF
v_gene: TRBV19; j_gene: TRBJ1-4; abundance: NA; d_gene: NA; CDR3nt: TGTGCCAGTAGTCCCCGAGGGGGGACTAATGAAAAACTGTTTTTT; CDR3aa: CASSPRGGTNEKLFF
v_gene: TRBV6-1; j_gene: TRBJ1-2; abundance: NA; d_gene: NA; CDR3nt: TGTGCCAGCAGTGAAGTCTTAAGGGGTAGTGGCTACACCTTC; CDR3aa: CASSEVLRGSGYTF
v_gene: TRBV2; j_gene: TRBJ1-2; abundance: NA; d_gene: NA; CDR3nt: TGTGCCAGCAGTGAAGAGGTCCTGAACTATGGCTACACCTTC; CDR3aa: CASSEEVLNYGYTF
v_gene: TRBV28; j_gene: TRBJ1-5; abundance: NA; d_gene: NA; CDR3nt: TGTGCCAGCAGTTTATTGGGTACATTCGATCAGCCCCAGCATTTT; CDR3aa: CASSLLGTFDQPQHF
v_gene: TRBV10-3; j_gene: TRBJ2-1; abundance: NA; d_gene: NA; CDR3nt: TGTGCCATCAGTGAGTCTGGTGGGGGGAGATACAATGAGCAGTTCTTC; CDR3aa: CAISESGGGRYNEQFF
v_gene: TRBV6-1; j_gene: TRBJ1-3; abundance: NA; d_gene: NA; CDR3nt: TGTGCCAGCAGGGGCAGGGCCGAGCGGGGTGGCACCATATATTTT; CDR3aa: CASRGRAERGGTIYF
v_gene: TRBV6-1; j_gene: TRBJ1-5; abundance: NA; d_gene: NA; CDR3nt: TGTGCCAGCAGCGAGGGCGGGGGTTCCCAGCCCCAGCATTTT; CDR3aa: CASSEGGGSQPQHF
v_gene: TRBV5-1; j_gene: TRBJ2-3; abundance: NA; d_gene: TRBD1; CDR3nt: TGCGCCAGCAGCGTATCGACAGGGGGCAACTCAGATACGCAGTATTTT; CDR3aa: CASSVSTGGNSDTQYF
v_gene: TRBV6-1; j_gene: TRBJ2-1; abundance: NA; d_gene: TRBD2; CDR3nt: TGTGCCAGCAGTGCTTCCAAGCGGGGTACCTACAATGAGCAGTTCTTC; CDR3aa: CASSASKRGTYNEQFF
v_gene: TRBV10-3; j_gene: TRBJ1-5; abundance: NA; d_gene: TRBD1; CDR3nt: TGTGCCATCGGAGAGACAGGGGATAGCAATCAGCCCCAGCATTTT; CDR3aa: CAIGETGDSNQPQHF
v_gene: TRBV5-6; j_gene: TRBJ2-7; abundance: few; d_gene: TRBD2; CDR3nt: TGTGCCAGCAGCTGGACTAGCGGGAAGGGGTTGGGGGAGCAGTACTTC; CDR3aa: CASSWTSGKGLGEQYF